This note documents a single TCR beta chain sequence. At one boundary the junction diverges from the germline segment, which might be a read error. The length of the CDR3 is 15 residues. Germline V gives CDR1 LGHDT, CDR2 YNNKEL (reference sequence). This sample was taken from a study of blood T cell repertoires in COVID-19. Sequencing was performed with immunoSEQ multiplex PCR; in TCRdb, only in-frame clones are kept and a portion is missing. The data show some 120,000 clones, over 85% seen once. Input material: peripheral blood. The chain recombines TRBV3-1 (or the pseudogene TRBV3-2) with TRBJ1-5; TRBD1 agrees at 7 bases. This TCR derives from a man aged 50 to 60 with active COVID-19. The CDR3 loop reads CASSQGVGGNQPQHF. In DNA, the CDR3 is TGTGCCAGCAGCCAAGGGGTAGGGGGCAACCAGCCCCAGCATTTT.